This T cell receptor beta chain originates from a study of Ad26.COV2.S vaccination and SARS-CoV-2 variants. Broader study findings: Quantification of TCR breadth and depth may have yielded underestimates of total T cell responses. Among vaccine recipients, spike-specific TCR breadth exceeded that of placebo recipients.

Concerning this clone: Antigen specificity is unknown.

Method: immunoSEQ multiplex PCR; TCRdb's copy keeps in-frame clones and lacks some. The sample shows about 350,000 clones, less than 90% of them seen only once. The CDR3 is made up of 15 amino acids. With 3 bases removed from V and 2 bases from J, the gap between germline ends came to 14 bases. Germline V gene lookup returns CDR1 LGHNA and CDR2 YSLEER. The treatment denotes: 19 received Ad26.COV2.S at low or high dose, single or two shots; several received placebo; per-sample allocation not given. Following the first vaccine or placebo injection, samples were taken on day 63. Cohort 1b enrolled adults aged 18-55 years in Boston. Spike of the Wuhan-strain SARS-CoV-2 was expressed by an Ad26 vector, which formed the vaccine.

The sequence was collected from a person between 18 and 59 years old who received the Ad26.COV2.S COVID-19 vaccine or a placebo. Sequenced here: peripheral blood, sampled in a trial of Ad26.COV2.S vaccine versus placebo. The rearrangement links TRBV4-3 to TRBJ2-7; D may be TRBD1 or TRBD2 (5 bases each). The DNA for the CDR3 is TGCGCCAGCAGCCATCGAACGGGACCGGCCTACGAGCAGTACTTC. This encodes CASSHRTGPAYEQYF.